This is a list of T cell receptor beta chains from one sample in a study of neoadjuvant anti-PD-1 for oral cavity cancer. The method was immunoSEQ multiplex PCR; TCRdb's version includes in-frame clones alone and lacks a portion of them. This sample has fewer than 90,000 clones, with about four fifths found just once. The sample was PBMCs, taken before nivolumab (anti-PD-1) treatment. The receptors shown here come from a person aged 35 to 85 with oral cavity squamous cell carcinoma. Each CDR3 is given without its conserved first and last residue. Each record gives: J gene, clone size, V gene, CDR3 protein. Clone size appears in some rows only: once, few, many, or a class for an expanded clone.

J: TRBJ2-7; size: NA; V: TRBV5-4; CDR3: ASSLDPSGSGYEQY
J: TRBJ2-1; size: NA; V: TRBV4-1; CDR3: ASSQVSLNEQF
J: TRBJ1-2; size: NA; V: TRBV28; CDR3: AGLDREAGYT
J: TRBJ2-3; size: NA; V: TRBV27; CDR3: ASGRAIDTQY
J: TRBJ2-7; size: NA; V: TRBV7-9; CDR3: ASSQPPGLAGAYEQY
J: TRBJ1-1; size: once; V: TRBV19; CDR3: ASSISGTGLTEAF
J: TRBJ1-1; size: NA; V: TRBV12-5; CDR3: ASGFGRQTGGTEAF
J: TRBJ2-2; size: NA; V: TRBV11-2; CDR3: ASTLGTPGELF
J: TRBJ2-2; size: NA; V: TRBV10-3; CDR3: AIRGHTGELF
J: TRBJ2-7; size: NA; V: TRBV7-9; CDR3: ASSSGQGVHEQY
J: TRBJ2-7; size: once; V: TRBV7-6; CDR3: ASSLAGMGEQY
J: TRBJ2-7; size: NA; V: TRBV4-1; CDR3: ASSYIAGAYEQY
J: TRBJ2-7; size: NA; V: TRBV7-3; CDR3: ASSPAGGNYEQY
J: TRBJ1-5; size: NA; V: TRBV19; CDR3: ASSIGGQGAQPQH
J: TRBJ2-7; size: NA; V: TRBV5-1; CDR3: ASSLELPGSYHEQY
J: TRBJ2-1; size: NA; V: TRBV5-8; CDR3: ASSLSRDNEQF
J: TRBJ2-7; size: NA; V: TRBV20-1; CDR3: SPAMLYEQY
J: TRBJ2-6; size: NA; V: TRBV5-1; CDR3: ASSGQISGANVLT
J: TRBJ2-3; size: NA; V: TRBV7-9; CDR3: ASSLSATQY
J: TRBJ1-3; size: NA; V: TRBV7-8; CDR3: ASSFEEGRGNTIY
J: TRBJ2-3; size: NA; V: TRBV5-1; CDR3: ASSLQLAEPTDTQY
J: TRBJ1-4; size: NA; V: TRBV19; CDR3: ASSVTGGTTNEKLF
J: TRBJ1-2; size: NA; V: TRBV5-1; CDR3: ASSPTSMAASTGYT
J: TRBJ1-1; size: NA; V: TRBV7-3; CDR3: ASSSGQTNTEAF
J: TRBJ1-2; size: NA; V: TRBV6-5; CDR3: ASRHPNYGYT
J: TRBJ2-7; size: NA; V: TRBV11-2; CDR3: ASTAGRGVLGNYEQY
J: TRBJ2-7; size: NA; V: TRBV6-1; CDR3: ASRYGPAGY
J: TRBJ1-1; size: NA; V: TRBV6-5; CDR3: ASRLGQENTEAF
J: TRBJ2-1; size: NA; V: TRBV6-6; CDR3: ASSYSRVYNEQF
J: TRBJ2-1; size: NA; V: TRBV30; CDR3: AWSGAGNEQF
J: NA; size: NA; V: TRBV7-8; CDR3: ASSSPGTSGTQQF
J: TRBJ2-2; size: NA; V: TRBV7-9; CDR3: ASLGLAVNTGELF
J: TRBJ2-1; size: NA; V: TRBV10-3; CDR3: AIRPGGREVEQF
J: TRBJ1-2; size: NA; V: TRBV14; CDR3: ASSFSQGLEGYT
J: TRBJ1-5; size: NA; V: TRBV30; CDR3: AWSVGTGNQPQH
J: TRBJ2-5; size: NA; V: TRBV2; CDR3: ASSEFQAGETQY
J: TRBJ1-2; size: NA; V: TRBV2; CDR3: ASSAGRQYGYT
J: TRBJ1-3; size: NA; V: TRBV29-1; CDR3: SVGSLAGSGNTIY
J: TRBJ2-2; size: NA; V: TRBV7-8; CDR3: TCHPRAQNTGELF
J: TRBJ2-2; size: NA; V: TRBV2; CDR3: ASSTGQLAPGELF
J: TRBJ1-1; size: NA; V: TRBV27; CDR3: ASSLDPVGTEAF
J: TRBJ1-5; size: NA; V: TRBV30; CDR3: AWSFEGGPQH
J: TRBJ1-5; size: NA; V: TRBV7-3; CDR3: ASSYPGQHSNQPQH
J: TRBJ2-5; size: NA; V: TRBV6-5; CDR3: ASKSTDPH
J: TRBJ1-1; size: NA; V: TRBV30; CDR3: AWSGTGGNTEAF
J: TRBJ1-5; size: NA; V: TRBV19; CDR3: ASSTRQGARPQH
J: TRBJ2-3; size: NA; V: TRBV25-1; CDR3: ASSESARHTDTQY
J: TRBJ2-2; size: NA; V: TRBV4-2; CDR3: ASSQRLAGQTGELF
J: TRBJ2-3; size: NA; V: TRBV6-6; CDR3: ASSPTGASDTQY
J: TRBJ2-7; size: NA; V: TRBV6-5; CDR3: ASSTSTGAYEQY
J: TRBJ1-2; size: NA; V: TRBV6-5; CDR3: ASSRDADRRGYT
J: TRBJ1-2; size: NA; V: TRBV7-8; CDR3: ASSYGTADGYT
J: TRBJ1-1; size: NA; V: TRBV30; CDR3: AWSPLATEAF
J: TRBJ2-3; size: NA; V: TRBV4-2; CDR3: ASRPRRFAEGEPDTQY
J: TRBJ1-1; size: NA; V: TRBV7-2; CDR3: ASSLGGGRTEAF